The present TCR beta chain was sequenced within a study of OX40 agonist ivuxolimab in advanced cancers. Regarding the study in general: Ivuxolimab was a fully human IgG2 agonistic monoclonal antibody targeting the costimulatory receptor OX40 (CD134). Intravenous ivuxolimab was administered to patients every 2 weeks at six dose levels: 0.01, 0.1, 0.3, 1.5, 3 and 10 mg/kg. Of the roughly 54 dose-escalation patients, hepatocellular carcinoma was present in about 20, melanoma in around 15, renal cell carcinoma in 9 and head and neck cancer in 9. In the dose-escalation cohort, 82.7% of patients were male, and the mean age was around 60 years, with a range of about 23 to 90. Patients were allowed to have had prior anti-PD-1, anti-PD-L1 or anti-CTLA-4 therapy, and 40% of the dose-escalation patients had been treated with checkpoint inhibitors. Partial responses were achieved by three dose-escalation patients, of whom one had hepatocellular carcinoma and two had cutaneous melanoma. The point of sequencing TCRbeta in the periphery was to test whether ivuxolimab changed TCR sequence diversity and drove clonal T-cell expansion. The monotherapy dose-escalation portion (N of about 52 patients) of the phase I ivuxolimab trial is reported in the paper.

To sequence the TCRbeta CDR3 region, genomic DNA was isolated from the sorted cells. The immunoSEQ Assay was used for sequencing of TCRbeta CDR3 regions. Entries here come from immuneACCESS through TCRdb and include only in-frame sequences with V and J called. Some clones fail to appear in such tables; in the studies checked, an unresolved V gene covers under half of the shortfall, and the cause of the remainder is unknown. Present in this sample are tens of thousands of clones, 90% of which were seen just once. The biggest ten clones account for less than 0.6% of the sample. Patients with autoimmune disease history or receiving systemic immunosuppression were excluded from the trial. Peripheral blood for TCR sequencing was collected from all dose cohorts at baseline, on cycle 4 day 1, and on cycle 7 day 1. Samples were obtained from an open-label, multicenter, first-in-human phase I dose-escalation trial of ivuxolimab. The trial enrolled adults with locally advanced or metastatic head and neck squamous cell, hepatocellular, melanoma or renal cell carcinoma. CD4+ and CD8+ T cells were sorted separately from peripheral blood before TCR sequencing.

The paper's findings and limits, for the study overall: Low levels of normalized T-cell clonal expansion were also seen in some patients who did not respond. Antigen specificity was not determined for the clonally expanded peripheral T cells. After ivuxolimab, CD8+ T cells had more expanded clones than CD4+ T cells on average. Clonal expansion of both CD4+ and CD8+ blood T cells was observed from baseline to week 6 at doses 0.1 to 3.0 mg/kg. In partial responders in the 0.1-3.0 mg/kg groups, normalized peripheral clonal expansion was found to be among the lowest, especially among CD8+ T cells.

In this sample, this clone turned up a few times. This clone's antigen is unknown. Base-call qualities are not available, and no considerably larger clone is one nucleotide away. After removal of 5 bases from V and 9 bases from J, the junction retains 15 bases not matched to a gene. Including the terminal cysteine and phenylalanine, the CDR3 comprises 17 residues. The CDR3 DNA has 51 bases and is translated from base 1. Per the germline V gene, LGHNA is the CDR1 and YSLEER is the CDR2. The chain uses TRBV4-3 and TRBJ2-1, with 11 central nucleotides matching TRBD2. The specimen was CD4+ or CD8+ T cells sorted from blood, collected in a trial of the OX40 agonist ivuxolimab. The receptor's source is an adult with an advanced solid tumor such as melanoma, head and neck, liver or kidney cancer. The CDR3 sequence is CASSIAGGGGYNSEQFF. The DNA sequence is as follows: TGCGCCAGCAGCATAGCGGGAGGGGGGGGCTACAATAGTGAGCAGTTCTTC.